The rows below give T cell receptor beta chains drawn from one sample of a study of blood T cells in healthy people across ages. From the 5' RACE reads, TCRdb called clonotypes with MiXCR, one entry per CDR3 protein. The profile covers around 1,500,000 distinct CDR3 sequences, with about 40% appearing a single time and 6.5% to 10% taken by the ten largest. Sequencing was performed on blood. All receptors derive from a woman under 30 in good health. Both conserved end residues are part of each CDR3. The order of the fields is CDR3 protein, J gene, CDR3 length, V gene.

CASTKGQLNEKLFF TRBJ1-4 14 TRBV5-1
CASSQRDSSEGGYTF TRBJ1-2 15 TRBV3-1
CASSKAPPYEQYF - 13 TRBV21-1
CASSLRDGSHEQYF TRBJ2-7 14 TRBV5-1
CASSLGVGSSLEDTQYF TRBJ2-3 17 TRBV7-2
CASGLPWARAGCEQYF - 16 TRBV12-5
CASMKGPEGMNTEAFF TRBJ1-1 16 TRBV7-2
CASSLGTGSSYNSPLHF TRBJ1-6 17 TRBV6-1
CTSSLFLAGVPSTDTQYF TRBJ2-3 18 TRBV7-2
CASGHAGGSEQYF TRBJ2-7 13 TRBV7-9
CASSLQGMNGANVLTF TRBJ2-6 16 TRBV27
CASSPPVHYGYTF TRBJ1-2 13 TRBV9
CAISESTREGSPLHF TRBJ1-6 15 TRBV10-3
CASTQSGDTQYF TRBJ2-3 12 TRBV5-6
CASSPGGTFGNEQYF TRBJ2-7 15 TRBV27
CASSLYRGDKTQYF TRBJ2-5 14 TRBV27
CASSPSPRQGSTEAFF TRBJ1-1 16 TRBV9
CASSDGLGGTNTEAFF TRBJ1-1 16 TRBV6-1
CASSEFRTYEQYF TRBJ2-7 13 TRBV6-1
CAGSEYFWTGGPQDDTEAFF TRBJ1-1 20 TRBV25-1
CASSRTGGSVYGYTF TRBJ1-2 15 TRBV3-1
CASSPGRTGNTEAFF TRBJ1-1 15 TRBV12-3/TRBV12-4
CASNSGSNEKLFF TRBJ1-4 13 TRBV6-1
CASNQIPNEAFF TRBJ1-1 12 TRBV11-2
CASSPGAFNEQFF TRBJ2-1 13 TRBV4-2
CASSRSNGNNEQYF TRBJ2-5 14 TRBV2
CAWTRSLEQYF TRBJ2-7 11 TRBV30
CASSQKSTNEKLFF TRBJ1-4 14 TRBV5-1
CSATGLAATTDTQYF TRBJ2-3 15 TRBV20-1
CASRPRATGEQYF TRBJ2-7 13 TRBV6-5
CATSDAFVGGYTF TRBJ1-2 13 TRBV24-1
CASSLDWQGVETQYF - 15 TRBV7-6
CASSLEASGVGGEQFF TRBJ2-1 16 TRBV5-1
CASSPLSRGTNYGYTF TRBJ1-2 16 TRBV27
CSVAQLAGGGEQYF TRBJ2-7 14 TRBV29-1
CATSREWSDEQFF TRBJ2-1 13 TRBV15
CAIPSGRGTDTQYF TRBJ2-3 14 TRBV10-3
CASSKFGQGRSTDTQYF TRBJ2-3 17 TRBV6-1
CSVEDNRSSNYGYTF TRBJ1-2 15 TRBV29-1
CASSSTDRDNEQYF TRBJ2-7 14 TRBV5-1
CASGGSAGRYSNQPQHF TRBJ1-5 17 TRBV6-6